The clone carrying this T cell receptor beta chain was detected a few times. Its cognate antigen is unknown. This CDR3 comprises 14 residues. The germline V gene has CDR1 SQVTM and CDR2 ANQGSEA. Deletions cut 4 bases from V and 1 base from J, with 10 bases between. This sample is part of a study of CD8 T cells in ankylosing spondylitis. Findings and limits, study-wide: Reports of some motif variants in reactive arthritis synovial fluid and blood predate this one. Disease-linked clones reportedly showed significant enrichment in matched ankylosing spondylitis synovial fluid. Ankylosing spondylitis blood appeared to carry a characteristic TCR beta motif of 7 or 8 highly homologous variants.

Each TCR beta library was made by quantitative 5'-RACE that incorporated molecular barcodes. TCRdb ran MiXCR on the 5' RACE reads and lists one entry per CDR3 protein. The sample gives 350,000 or so distinct CDR3 sequences, 8% of which show up once; 13% to 15% is in the top ten. The V and J genes are TRBV29-1 and TRBJ1-4, with D maybe TRBD1 (5 bases). Input material: blood, either unsorted or a sorted T cell fraction (not recorded which). This sequence was found in a male donor with ankylosing spondylitis. The CDR3 DNA reads TGCAGCGTTGCCCCGCAGGGAACTAATGAAAAACTGTTTTTT. This codes for CSVAPQGTNEKLFF.